Included here is one TCR beta chain sequence, with context. The data derive from a study of T cell changes during pregnancy in multiple sclerosis. TCRdb keeps only in-frame clones here, not all; method: immunoSEQ multiplex PCR. Of 70,000 to 75,000 clones in the sample, approximately 92% are singletons; the top ten hold roughly 2.1%. The CDR3 spans 18 residues. Germline loops: CDR1 SEHNR, CDR2 FQNEAQ (reference sequence). V shed 0 bases and J shed 1 base, with 18 bases lying between them. This specimen was peripheral blood, taken in the second trimester of pregnancy. This receptor was taken from a female donor in good health, enrolled as a control in a pregnancy study. The rearrangement links TRBV7-9 to TRBJ1-2, with D perhaps matching TRBD1 (6 bases). CDR3 bases: TGTGCCAGCAGCTTAGCGGGGGGGCGCAGTCTTAATAACTATGGCTACACCTTC. Residues: CASSLAGGRSLNNYGYTF.